This record covers a single T cell receptor (beta chain). CDR3 length equals 15 residues. Germline CDR1 and CDR2: SGHVS and FNYEAQ. The V gene lost 3 bases and the J gene lost 6 bases, with 16 bases spanning the gap. Over chemoradiotherapy, repertoires were sampled more than once. The sample originates from a study of chemoradiotherapy in HPV16-positive cancers. Libraries were prepared by immunoSEQ multiplex PCR; TCRdb keeps only in-frame clonotypes and omits some of them. Seen here are under 35,000 clones, approximately 93% observed once, and the top ten hold roughly 18%. This TCR came from a human donor with HPV-associated anogenital cancer. The specimen was blood, collected from a patient who underwent chemoradiotherapy. V usage is TRBV7-6 and J usage is TRBJ2-3; tentatively, D is TRBD2 (6 bases). In nucleotides, the CDR3 is TGTGCCAGCAGCTTTTCCGGCGGGACGCTGGATACGCAGTATTTT. It encodes CASSFSGGTLDTQYF.